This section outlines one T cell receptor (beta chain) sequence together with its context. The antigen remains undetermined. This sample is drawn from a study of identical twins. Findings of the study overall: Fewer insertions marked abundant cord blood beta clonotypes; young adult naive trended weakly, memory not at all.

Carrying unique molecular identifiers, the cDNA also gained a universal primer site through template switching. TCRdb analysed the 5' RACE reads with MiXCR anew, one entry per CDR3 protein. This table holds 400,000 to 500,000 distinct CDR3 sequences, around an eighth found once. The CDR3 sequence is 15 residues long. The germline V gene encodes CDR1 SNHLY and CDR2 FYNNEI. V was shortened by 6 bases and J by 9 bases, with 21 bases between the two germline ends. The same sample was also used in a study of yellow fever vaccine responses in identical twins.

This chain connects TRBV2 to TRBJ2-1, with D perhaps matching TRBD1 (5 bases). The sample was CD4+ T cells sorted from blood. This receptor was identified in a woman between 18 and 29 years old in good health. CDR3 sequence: CASRETGSLSSEQFF. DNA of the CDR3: TGTGCCAGCAGAGAAACAGGCTCTCTCTCTAGTGAGCAGTTCTTC.